Listed here is a single T cell receptor beta chain. The sample comes from a study of shared clonotypes between healthy human individuals. The data were produced by immunoSEQ multiplex PCR, yet TCRdb's version contains in-frame clones alone and is incomplete. The data contain under 2.5 million clones, around 90% of them seen just once; the ten biggest clones take up around 0.38%. Germline CDR1 is MNHNS and CDR2 is SASEGT. The ends were cut back, 2 bases at V and 0 bases at J, with 14 bases in the middle. The CDR3 is 17 residues long. V usage is TRBV6-1 and J usage is TRBJ1-5, with D tentatively TRBD1 (6 bases). The sequence derives from a man younger than 35 in good health. Some clones in this sample may be carry-over from other donors' samples. The sample comprised naive CD4+ T cells from PBMCs. Documented subset: CD45RA+ positively selected. The CDR3 spells CASSEWGRPYSNQPQHF. In DNA form, the CDR3 reads TGTGCCAGCAGTGAATGGGGGCGACCATATAGCAATCAGCCCCAGCATTTT.